This T cell receptor (beta chain) stems from a study of shared clonotypes between healthy human individuals. Study overall: Every donor yielded three CD4 naive, three CD4 memory, two CD8 naive and one CD8 memory plate.

The junction had 8 bases not matched to a gene; V was cut back by 4 bases and J by 0 bases. The CDR3 sequence is 17 residues long. Germline V CDR1 and CDR2: SGHRS, YFSETQ. Free of recent acute infections or vaccinations, the donors were healthy HIV-negative adults. Per the original data handling: ImmunoSEQ supplied junction-only sequences lacking quality scores, so filtering was different. This table comes from immunoSEQ multiplex PCR, and its TCRdb copy is limited to in-frame clones, with some not included. Clonal size and the V and J genes are those of that table, whereas D and trimming came from the DNA. The sample has over a million clones, approximately 97% seen once.

This TCR came from a man aged 30 to 45 in good health. The chain joins TRBV5-1 to TRBJ1-3; 9 nucleotides line up with TRBD1. The source material was naive CD4+ T cells sorted from blood. The subset here: CD45RA+ positively selected. Here the CDR3 DNA reads TGCGCCAGCAGCCGATCCGGGACAGGGAACTCTGGAAACACCATATATTTT. It yields the protein CASSRSGTGNSGNTIYF.